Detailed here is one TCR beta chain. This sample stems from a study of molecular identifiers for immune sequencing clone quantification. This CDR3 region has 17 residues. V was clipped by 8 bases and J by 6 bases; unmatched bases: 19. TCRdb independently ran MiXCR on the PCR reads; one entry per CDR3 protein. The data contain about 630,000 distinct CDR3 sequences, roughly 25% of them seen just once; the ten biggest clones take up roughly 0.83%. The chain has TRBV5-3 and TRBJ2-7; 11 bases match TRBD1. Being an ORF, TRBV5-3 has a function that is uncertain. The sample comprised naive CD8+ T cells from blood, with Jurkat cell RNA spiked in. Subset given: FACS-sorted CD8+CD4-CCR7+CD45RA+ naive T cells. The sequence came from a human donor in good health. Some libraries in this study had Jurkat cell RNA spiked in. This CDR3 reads CASSIIPGQGVETEQYF. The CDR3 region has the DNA TGTGCCAGCAGCATAATTCCGGGACAGGGGGTGGAAACCGAGCAGTACTTC.